Ten or more counts support the clone carrying this T cell receptor (beta chain). This record comes from a study of shared clonotypes between healthy human individuals. Generated by immunoSEQ multiplex PCR, the TCRdb table keeps only in-frame clones and is missing some. This sample yields around 1,000,000 clones, of which 60% to 85% are seen a single time; about 0.89% belongs to the top ten. Sequenced sample: memory CD4+ T cells from PBMCs. Subset denoted: CD45RA-negative fraction. The sequence was collected from a man between 18 and 35 years old in good health. Some clones in this sample may be carry-over from other donors' samples.

Written as DNA, the CDR3 is TGTGCCAGCAGCGCCCCGGGGGGGGCCTATGAGCAGTTCTTC. Translating gives CASSAPGGAYEQFF. J is TRBJ2-1 and V is TRBV6-5, with TRBD2 matching 8 bases. Germline V gives CDR1 MNHEY, CDR2 SVGAGI. The CDR3 covers 14 residues. Trimming removed 6 bases from V and 8 bases from J; junction bases left unmatched: 9.